These T cell receptor beta chains were read from a single sample in a study of shared clonotypes between healthy human individuals. TCRdb keeps only in-frame clones here, not all; method: immunoSEQ multiplex PCR. The data show about 2 million clones, about 95% seen once. The sample comprised naive CD8+ T cells sorted from blood. These TCRs come from a man in his late teens or twenties in good health. The CDR3 runs from the conserved cysteine through the conserved F or W. The order of the fields is D gene, V gene, clone size, J gene, CDR3 protein, CDR3 DNA. A D gene is named only where the DNA matches it firmly. Some rows have no size entry. The others give once, few or many, or a class for an expanded clone.

.,TRBV7-2,.,TRBJ2-1,CASSSLRVQVRDEQFF,TGTGCCAGCAGCTCACTCAGGGTACAGGTAAGGGATGAGCAGTTCTTC
.,TRBV19,.,TRBJ2-2,CASSIVLANTGELFF,TGTGCCAGTAGTATAGTCCTAGCGAATACCGGGGAGCTGTTTTTT
TRBD1,TRBV7-9,.,TRBJ2-7,CASSLGQGAYEQYF,TGTGCCAGCAGCCTTGGACAGGGGGCCTACGAGCAGTACTTC
.,TRBV2,.,TRBJ1-4,CASGGGANEKLFF,TGTGCCAGCGGTGGGGGGGCTAATGAAAAACTGTTTTTT
.,TRBV6-5,once,TRBJ1-1,CASRRVMNTEAFF,TGTGCCAGCAGACGAGTCATGAACACTGAAGCTTTCTTT
.,TRBV7-9,.,TRBJ1-2,CASSLGDGANYGYTF,TGTGCCAGCAGCCTCGGGGACGGGGCAAACTATGGCTACACCTTC
.,TRBV9,.,TRBJ2-7,CASSGRDSTYEQYF,TGTGCCAGCAGCGGCCGGGACTCAACCTACGAGCAGTACTTC
.,TRBV20-1,.,TRBJ2-1,CSATVGNEQFF,TGCAGTGCTACTGTGGGTAATGAGCAGTTCTTC
.,TRBV7-9,.,TRBJ1-2,CASSLEGQGLLDYGYTF,TGTGCCAGCAGCTTAGAAGGGCAGGGGTTACTAGACTATGGCTACACCTTC
.,TRBV13,.,TRBJ1-1,CASRNRVEAFF,TGTGCCAGCAGGAACAGGGTTGAAGCTTTCTTT
.,TRBV6-6,.,TRBJ1-2,CASTSDGLGYGYTF,TGTGCCAGTACCTCGGACGGGCTGGGCTATGGCTACACCTTC
.,TRBV7-8,.,TRBJ2-2,CASSLATTVSGELFF,TGTGCCAGCAGCTTAGCTACGACAGTGTCCGGGGAGCTGTTTTTT
TRBD1,TRBV28,once,TRBJ2-2,CASSQSGGNTGELFF,TGTGCCAGCAGTCAATCAGGGGGCAACACCGGGGAGCTGTTTTTT
TRBD1,TRBV30,.,TRBJ1-1,CAWTEDRGAFF,TGTGCCTGGACCGAGGACAGGGGGGCTTTCTTT
TRBD2,TRBV13,.,TRBJ2-7,CASSSTSGSYEQYF,TGTGCCAGCAGCTCCACTAGCGGGAGCTACGAGCAGTACTTC
.,TRBV7-9,.,TRBJ1-1,CASSLAAGLNTEAFF,TGTGCCAGCAGCTTAGCGGCAGGGTTGAACACTGAAGCTTTCTTT
.,TRBV5-4,few,TRBJ1-2,CASSSYGYTF,TGTGCCAGCAGCTCTTATGGCTACACCTTC
.,TRBV9,.,TRBJ1-6,CASSVARGAPLHF,TGTGCCAGCAGCGTAGCTAGGGGCGCACCCCTCCACTTT
TRBD2,TRBV10-2,.,TRBJ2-7,CASSDFSGGYSYEQYF,TGCGCCAGCAGTGATTTTAGCGGGGGGTATTCCTACGAGCAGTACTTC
.,TRBV6-1,.,TRBJ1-5,CASSERWIRLPTPVAVSNQPQHF,TGTGCCAGCAGTGAAAGGTGGATTCGGCTCCCAACCCCTGTAGCAGTTAGCAATCAGCCCCAGCATTTT
.,TRBV11-2,.,TRBJ2-3,CASSLGLGGLYTDTQYF,TGTGCCAGCAGCTTAGGCCTGGGGGGCTTATACACAGATACGCAGTATTTT
.,TRBV7-9,.,TRBJ2-1,CASSLVSAGPYNEQFF,TGTGCCAGCAGCTTAGTGTCGGCAGGTCCCTACAATGAGCAGTTCTTC
TRBD1,TRBV27,.,TRBJ1-5,CASSPSTGESNQPQHF,TGTGCCAGCAGTCCTTCCACAGGGGAGAGCAATCAGCCCCAGCATTTT
.,TRBV6-5,.,TRBJ2-2,CASRQDPVWELFF,TGTGCCAGCAGGCAAGACCCCGTCTGGGAGCTGTTTTTT
.,TRBV7-2,.,TRBJ2-1,CASSLSQPNEQFF,TGTGCCAGCAGCTTAAGCCAGCCGAATGAGCAGTTCTTC
.,TRBV13,.,TRBJ1-5,CASSLGGVGSNQPQHF,TGTGCCAGCAGTTTAGGAGGGGTTGGAAGCAATCAGCCCCAGCATTTT
TRBD1,TRBV13,.,TRBJ2-7,CASRDRGFYEQYF,TGTGCCAGCAGGGACAGGGGATTCTACGAGCAGTACTTC
.,TRBV27,.,TRBJ2-5,CASSLSRTYQETQYF,TGTGCCAGCAGTTTATCTAGGACCTACCAAGAGACCCAGTACTTC
.,TRBV10-3,.,TRBJ2-3,CAISEPRGSGLRGDTQYF,TGTGCCATCAGTGAGCCCCGAGGTAGCGGTCTCAGAGGAGATACGCAGTATTTT
.,TRBV7-8,.,TRBJ2-3,CASSPGTDTQYF,TGTGCCAGCAGCCCGGGGACAGATACGCAGTATTTT
TRBD1,TRBV27,once,TRBJ1-1,CASNPLQGSTNEAFF,TGTGCCAGCAACCCGTTACAGGGGTCCACCAATGAAGCTTTCTTT
.,TRBV6-5,.,TRBJ2-5,CASTDDGQETQYF,TGTGCCAGCACCGACGATGGGCAAGAGACCCAGTACTTC
.,TRBV4-1,once,TRBJ1-1,CASSQERTGSTEAFF,TGCGCCAGCAGCCAAGAAAGAACAGGGTCGACTGAAGCTTTCTTT
TRBD1,TRBV25-1,.,TRBJ2-3,CASSVTGEADTQYF,TGTGCCAGCAGTGTGACAGGGGAGGCAGATACGCAGTATTTT
TRBD1,TRBV5-8,.,TRBJ1-5,CASIGRGLGQPQHF,TGTGCCAGCATCGGCAGGGGGCTTGGACAGCCCCAGCATTTT
.,TRBV4-3,.,TRBJ2-1,CASSQANGNEQFF,TGCGCCAGCAGCCAAGCCAACGGAAATGAGCAGTTCTTC
TRBD1,TRBV5-1,.,TRBJ2-7,CASSLGGQPYEQYF,TGCGCCAGCAGCTTGGGGGGACAGCCCTACGAGCAGTACTTC
TRBD1,TRBV27,.,TRBJ2-5,CASSNRDREETQYF,TGTGCCAGCAGTAACCGGGACAGGGAGGAGACCCAGTACTTC
.,TRBV27,.,TRBJ1-6,CASSSPSSYNSPLHF,TGTGCCAGCAGTTCTCCAAGCTCCTATAATTCACCCCTCCACTTT
.,TRBV5-1,.,TRBJ2-5,CASRLYSEGVQETQYF,TGCGCCAGCAGATTATACTCAGAGGGGGTCCAAGAGACCCAGTACTTC
TRBD1,TRBV11-3,.,TRBJ2-7,CASSTDTGETPYEQYF,TGTGCCAGCAGCACCGACACAGGGGAAACTCCCTACGAGCAGTACTTC
.,TRBV4-3,.,TRBJ1-1,CASSQDLGDLEAFF,TGCGCCAGCAGCCAAGATCTAGGGGACCTGGAAGCTTTCTTT
.,TRBV11-3,.,TRBJ1-5,CASSLDRESTYSNQPQHF,TGTGCCAGCAGCTTAGATCGCGAATCGACTTATAGCAATCAGCCCCAGCATTTT
.,TRBV7-9,.,TRBJ1-4,CASSLGAEELNEKLFF,TGTGCCAGCAGCTTAGGGGCAGAAGAACTTAATGAAAAACTGTTTTTT
TRBD1,TRBV5-1,.,TRBJ1-2,CASSYRGADYYGYTF,TGCGCCAGCAGCTACAGGGGGGCGGATTACTATGGCTACACCTTC
.,TRBV29-1,.,TRBJ1-1,CGFQGPHRGTEAFF,TGCGGATTCCAGGGCCCTCACCGGGGAACTGAAGCTTTCTTT
.,TRBV27,.,TRBJ2-4,CASSSRGGENIQYF,TGTGCCAGCAGTTCTCGCGGAGGGGAAAACATTCAGTACTTC
TRBD2,TRBV7-9,.,TRBJ2-1,CASSPRSGGEYNEQFF,TGTGCCAGCAGCCCCCGGAGCGGGGGGGAATACAATGAGCAGTTCTTC
.,TRBV5-1,.,TRBJ1-6,CASSLGGSSYNSPLHF,TGCGCCAGCAGCTTGGGAGGGAGCTCCTATAATTCACCCCTCCACTTT
.,TRBV5-4,.,TRBJ2-1,CASSGGTLRGNEQFF,TGTGCCAGCAGCGGGGGGACACTCCGAGGGAATGAGCAGTTCTTC
TRBD1,TRBV28,.,TRBJ2-1,CASRTGTGSSYNEQFF,TGTGCCAGCAGGACTGGGACAGGAAGCTCCTACAATGAGCAGTTCTTC
.,TRBV19,.,TRBJ2-5,CASSNWGQETQYF,TGTGCCAGTAGTAACTGGGGCCAAGAGACCCAGTACTTC
TRBD2,TRBV5-1,.,TRBJ2-1,CASSLVLAGGRSVYNEQFF,TGCGCCAGCAGCTTGGTGCTAGCGGGGGGGCGGAGTGTCTACAATGAGCAGTTCTTC
.,TRBV10-3,.,TRBJ2-7,CAISDSGSSYEQYF,TGTGCCATCAGTGATTCCGGGAGCTCCTACGAGCAGTACTTC
TRBD2,TRBV6-5,.,TRBJ2-7,CASSYSWTSVSYEQYF,TGTGCCAGCAGTTACTCATGGACTAGCGTCTCCTACGAGCAGTACTTC
TRBD2,TRBV7-9,.,TRBJ2-5,CASSPQVAGEETQYF,TGTGCCAGCAGCCCACAGGTAGCGGGGGAAGAGACCCAGTACTTC
TRBD1,TRBV28,.,TRBJ2-7,CASSLGTGGEYEQYF,TGTGCCAGCAGTTTGGGGACAGGGGGCGAATACGAGCAGTACTTC
.,TRBV11-2,.,TRBJ1-4,CASSWGTGLNEKLFF,TGTGCCAGCAGCTGGGGGACTGGTCTTAATGAAAAACTGTTTTTT